The clone carrying this T cell receptor (beta chain) occurred many times. The antigen is not known. Trimming removed 2 bases at V and 6 bases at J, with 7 bases between. CDR1 is DFQATT and CDR2 is SNEGSKA in the germline V gene (reference sequence). The CDR3 consists of 11 residues. Every patient underwent thyroid surgery untreated. This sample is part of a study of metastatic and nonmetastatic thyroid tumors. Study-level information: The comparison covered peripheral blood and tumor or nodule tissue in malignant and benign thyroid patients.

General observations from the study: Versus benign nodules, malignant thyroid tumors reportedly had significantly higher TCR beta diversity, in blood and tumor.

With MiXCR, TCRdb called clones anew from the PCR reads. The sample holds about 64,000 clones, roughly 4% seen once. The clonotype comes from a female donor with papillary thyroid cancer or a benign thyroid nodule (not recorded which). Some clones in this sample may be carry-over from other donors' samples. The chain joins TRBV20-1 to TRBJ1-2, with unresolved D. Sequenced material: blood. The CDR3 protein is CSARFRDGYTF. The CDR3 region has the DNA TGCAGTGCTAGATTCCGCGATGGCTACACCTTC.